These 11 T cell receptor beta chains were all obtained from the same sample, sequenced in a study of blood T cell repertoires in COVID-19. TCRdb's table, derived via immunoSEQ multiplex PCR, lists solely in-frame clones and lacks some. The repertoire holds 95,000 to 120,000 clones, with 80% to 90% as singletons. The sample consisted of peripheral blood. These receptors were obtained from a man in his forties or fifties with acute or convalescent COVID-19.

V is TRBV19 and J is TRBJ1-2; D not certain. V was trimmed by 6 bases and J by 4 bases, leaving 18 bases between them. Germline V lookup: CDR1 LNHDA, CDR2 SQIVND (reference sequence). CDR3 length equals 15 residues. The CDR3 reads CASRPGDSGGYGYTF. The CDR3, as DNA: TGTGCCAGTAGACCTGGAGATTCCGGTGGCTATGGCTACACCTTC.

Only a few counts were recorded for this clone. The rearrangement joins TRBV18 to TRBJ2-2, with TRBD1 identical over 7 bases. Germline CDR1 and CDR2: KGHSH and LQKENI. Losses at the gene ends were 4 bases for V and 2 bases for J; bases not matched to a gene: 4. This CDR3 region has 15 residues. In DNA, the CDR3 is TGTGCCAGCTCACGGGGACAGACAAACACCGGGGAGCTGTTTTTT. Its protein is CASSRGQTNTGELFF.

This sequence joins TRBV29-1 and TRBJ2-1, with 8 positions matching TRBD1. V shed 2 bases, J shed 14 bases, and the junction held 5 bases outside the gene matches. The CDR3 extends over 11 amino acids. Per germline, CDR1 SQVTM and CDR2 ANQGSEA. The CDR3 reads CSVESGGLEFF. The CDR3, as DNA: TGCAGCGTTGAATCAGGGGGCCTTGAGTTCTTC.

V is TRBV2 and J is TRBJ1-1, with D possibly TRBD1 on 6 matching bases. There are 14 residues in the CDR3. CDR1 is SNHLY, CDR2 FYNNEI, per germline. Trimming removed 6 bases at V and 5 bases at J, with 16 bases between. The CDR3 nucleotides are TGTGCCAGCAGCAAACAAGGGGGTGAAACTGAAGCTTTCTTT. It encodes CASSKQGGETEAFF.

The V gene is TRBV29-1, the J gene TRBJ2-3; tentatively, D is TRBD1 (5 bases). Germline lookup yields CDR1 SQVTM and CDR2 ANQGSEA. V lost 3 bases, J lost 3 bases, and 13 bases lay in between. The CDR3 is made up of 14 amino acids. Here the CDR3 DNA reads TGCAGCGTTGAGGACATCCTCTTAACAGATACGCAGTATTTT. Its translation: CSVEDILLTDTQYF.

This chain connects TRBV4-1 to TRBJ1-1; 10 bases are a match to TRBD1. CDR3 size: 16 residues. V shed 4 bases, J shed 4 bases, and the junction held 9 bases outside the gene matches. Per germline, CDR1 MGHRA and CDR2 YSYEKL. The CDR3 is CASSPGQGIRSTEAFF. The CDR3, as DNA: TGCGCCAGCAGCCCGGGACAGGGGATTAGAAGCACTGAAGCTTTCTTT.

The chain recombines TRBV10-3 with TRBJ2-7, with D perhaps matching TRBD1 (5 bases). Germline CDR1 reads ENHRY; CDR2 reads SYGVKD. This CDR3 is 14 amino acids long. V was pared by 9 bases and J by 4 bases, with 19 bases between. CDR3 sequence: CAIVNTDTGYEQYF. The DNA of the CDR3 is TGTGCCATAGTAAACACCGACACAGGATACGAGCAGTACTTC.

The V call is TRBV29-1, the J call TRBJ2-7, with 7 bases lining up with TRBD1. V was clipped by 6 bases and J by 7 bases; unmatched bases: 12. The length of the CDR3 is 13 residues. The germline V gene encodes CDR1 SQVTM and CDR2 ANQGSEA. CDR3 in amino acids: CSVDRQGFGEQYF. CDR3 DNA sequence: TGCAGCGTAGACCGACAGGGATTCGGGGAGCAGTACTTC.

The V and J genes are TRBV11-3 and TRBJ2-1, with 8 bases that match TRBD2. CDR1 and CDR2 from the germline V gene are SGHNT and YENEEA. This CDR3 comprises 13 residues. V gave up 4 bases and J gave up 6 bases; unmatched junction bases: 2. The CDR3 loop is CASSSTSANEQFF. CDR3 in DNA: TGTGCCAGCAGCTCGACTAGCGCCAATGAGCAGTTCTTC.

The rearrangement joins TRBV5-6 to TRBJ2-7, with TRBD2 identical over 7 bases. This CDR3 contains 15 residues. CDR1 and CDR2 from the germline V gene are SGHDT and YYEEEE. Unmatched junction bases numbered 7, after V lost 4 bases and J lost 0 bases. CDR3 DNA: TGTGCCAGCAGCCTCACTAGCGACCTCTCCTACGAGCAGTACTTC. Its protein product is CASSLTSDLSYEQYF.

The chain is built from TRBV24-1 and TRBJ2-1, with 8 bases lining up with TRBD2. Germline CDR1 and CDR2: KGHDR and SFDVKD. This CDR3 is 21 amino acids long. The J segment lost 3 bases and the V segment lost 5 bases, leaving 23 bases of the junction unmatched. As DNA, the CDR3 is TGTGCCACCAGTGGCGCTACACTAGCGGATAAAAACTTAAAAGACTACAATGAGCAGTTCTTC. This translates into CATSGATLADKNLKDYNEQFF.